Listed below are T cell receptor beta chains from one sample, sequenced in a study of cytomegalovirus exposure and HLA in healthy donors. The repertoire was sequenced with immunoSEQ multiplex PCR; TCRdb's copy has only in-frame clones and lacks some. The profile shows 110,000 to 150,000 clones, around 80% of them singletons. Sequenced material: PBMCs. The source is a boy between 2 and 10 years old in good health and CMV-seronegative. Each CDR3 is given with its conserved first and last residue. A D gene is named only where the DNA matches it firmly. Clone size is shown for a subset of rows, as once, few, many or a class of expanded clone.

clone_size,d_call,j_call,v_call,cdr3_aa,cdr3_nt
.,.,TRBJ1-5,TRBV9,CASSREGGVQPQHF,TGTGCCAGCAGCCGTGAGGGGGGGGTGCAGCCCCAGCATTTT
.,TRBD1,TRBJ1-1,TRBV5-6,CASSFAGTGGTYTEAFF,TGTGCCAGCAGTTTTGCCGGGACAGGGGGGACATACACTGAAGCTTTCTTT
.,TRBD2,TRBJ2-7,TRBV10-2,CASSEYVGLGSNEQYF,TGCGCCAGCAGTGAGTACGTTGGACTAGGAAGTAACGAGCAGTACTTC
.,TRBD1,TRBJ2-2,TRBV5-1,CASSISPGQGVFPLNTGELFF,TGCGCCAGCAGCATCTCACCGGGACAGGGTGTGTTTCCATTGAACACCGGGGAGCTGTTTTTT
.,TRBD1,TRBJ2-7,TRBV9,CASSVDTGGGYEQYF,TGTGCCAGCAGCGTAGACACAGGGGGCGGGTACGAGCAGTACTTC
.,.,TRBJ1-2,TRBV6-6,CASSDFFYTF,TGTGCCAGCTCTGACTTCTTCTACACCTTC
.,.,TRBJ2-7,TRBV20-1,CSASQTYEQYF,TGCAGTGCTAGCCAGACCTACGAGCAGTACTTC
.,.,TRBJ1-1,TRBV4-1,CASRNRAMNTEAFF,TGCGCCAGCAGAAACAGGGCCATGAACACTGAAGCTTTCTTT
.,TRBD1,TRBJ2-3,TRBV7-6,CASSFPPGTGSIGVGSGTQYF,TGTGCCAGCAGCTTTCCTCCCGGGACAGGGAGTATAGGTGTGGGGTCGGGTACGCAGTATTTT
.,.,TRBJ2-1,TRBV19,CASSSWEAFGEQFF,TGTGCCAGTAGTAGCTGGGAGGCTTTCGGTGAGCAGTTCTTC
.,.,TRBJ2-1,TRBV11-3,CASSFGSYYNEQFF,TGTGCCAGCAGCTTTGGCTCGTATTACAATGAGCAGTTCTTC
.,.,TRBJ1-4,TRBV9,CASSVDGEVGEKLFF,TGTGCCAGCAGCGTAGACGGGGAAGTGGGTGAAAAACTGTTTTTT
.,.,TRBJ2-2,TRBV6-4,CASSDGGANTGELFF,TGTGCCAGCAGTGACGGGGGCGCGAACACCGGGGAGCTGTTTTTT
.,TRBD2,TRBJ2-1,TRBV2,CASFVGLAGATGFF,TGTGCCAGCTTCGTGGGGCTAGCGGGGGCCACCGGGTTCTTC
.,.,TRBJ1-1,TRBV5-5,CASSFFPSGGPAIAEAFF,TGTGCCAGCAGCTTTTTTCCAAGCGGGGGGCCAGCGATCGCTGAAGCTTTCTTT
once,TRBD2,TRBJ2-1,TRBV5-1,CASSVPGTSGFSPYNEQFF,TGCGCCAGCAGCGTACCCGGGACTAGCGGGTTCAGTCCCTACAATGAGCAGTTCTTC
.,.,TRBJ2-6,TRBV4-3,CASSQDRFAGANVLTF,TGCGCCAGCAGCCAAGACAGGTTTGCTGGGGCCAACGTCCTGACTTTC
.,.,TRBJ1-2,TRBV6-5,CASHSRSHGYTF,TGTGCCAGCCACTCGCGAAGCCATGGCTACACCTTC
.,.,TRBJ2-5,TRBV7-8,CASSVNSETQYF,TGTGCCAGCAGCGTAAACTCGGAGACCCAGTACTTC
.,.,TRBJ2-3,TRBV11-2,CASSLQGGDTDTQYF,TGTGCCAGCAGCTTACAGGGGGGAGACACAGATACGCAGTATTTT
.,TRBD1,TRBJ2-7,TRBV4-1,CASSQDGQGPYEQYF,TGCGCCAGCAGCCAAGACGGACAGGGACCTTACGAGCAGTACTTC
.,TRBD1,TRBJ1-1,TRBV2,CASRPDREYTEAFF,TGTGCCAGCAGACCCGACAGGGAATACACTGAAGCTTTCTTT
.,TRBD2,TRBJ2-3,TRBV4-1,CASSQLAGTTDTQYF,TGCGCCAGCAGCCAACTAGCGGGGACCACAGATACGCAGTATTTT
.,.,TRBJ2-7,TRBV7-2,CASSTRQAGYEQYF,TGTGCCAGCAGCACCAGACAGGCGGGCTACGAGCAGTACTTC
.,TRBD2,TRBJ2-3,TRBV7-6,CASSLRPSGTDTQYF,TGTGCCAGCAGCTTGAGGCCTAGCGGTACAGATACGCAGTATTTT
.,TRBD1,TRBJ2-7,TRBV6-1,CASSEGQGGLTLRWEQYF,TGTGCCAGCAGTGAAGGACAGGGGGGACTAACCCTACGCTGGGAGCAGTACTTC
.,TRBD2,TRBJ2-5,TRBV7-9,CAILPTSGGAGRRETQYF,TGTGCCATCCTTCCGACTAGCGGGGGGGCCGGTAGGCGAGAGACCCAGTACTTC
.,TRBD2,TRBJ2-3,TRBV4-3,CASSQDAREADTQYF,TGCGCCAGCAGCCAAGATGCACGGGAGGCAGATACGCAGTATTTT
.,.,TRBJ1-2,TRBV5-1,CASSRNRHPYGYTF,TGCGCCAGCAGCCGGAATCGACACCCCTATGGCTACACCTTC
.,.,TRBJ2-1,TRBV10-3,CAISESKPAGINNEQFF,TGTGCCATCAGTGAGTCGAAGCCAGCGGGTATCAACAATGAGCAGTTCTTC
.,TRBD1,TRBJ2-1,TRBV15,CATSGYRGRDNEQFF,TGTGCCACCAGCGGGTACAGGGGGCGCGACAATGAGCAGTTCTTC
few,.,TRBJ1-2,TRBV6-5,CASSYSRGFSNYGYTF,TGTGCCAGCAGTTACTCGAGAGGGTTCTCTAACTATGGCTACACCTTC
few,TRBD2,TRBJ2-2,TRBV10-3,CATGTSGSRAGELFF,TGTGCCACCGGGACTAGCGGGAGTCGGGCCGGGGAGCTGTTTTTT
.,.,TRBJ2-4,TRBV5-1,CASAQLPGAMKNIQYF,TGCGCCAGCGCCCAATTGCCTGGAGCGATGAAAAACATTCAGTACTTC
once,TRBD1,TRBJ1-1,TRBV15,CATSQGACSPNTEAFF,TGTGCCACCAGCCAGGGGGCCTGCTCTCCGAACACTGAAGCTTTCTTC